The clone carrying this TCR beta chain was observed a single time. Antigen unknown. Repertoires were generated with immunoSEQ multiplex PCR, while TCRdb's copy carries only in-frame clones and drops some. The sample has under 80,000 clones, around 85% seen once. The germline CDR1 and CDR2 sequences are LGHNT and FRNRAP. CDR3 length equals 13 residues. The ends lost 4 bases at V and 7 bases at J; junction bases unmatched: 3. This entry comes from a study of lymphopenia after photon versus proton radiotherapy. Study-wide points: Post-nadir diversity loss with photons came from oligoclonal expansion, particularly CD8+ Temra cells. Authors raise, but do not show, better survival with proton therapy. Larger post-nadir TCR diversity loss correlated inversely with survival in deceased patients.

The clonotype originates from a man aged 40-49 years with gastric cancer. The gene calls are TRBV12-5 and TRBJ2-1, with 8 bases that match TRBD2. This specimen was peripheral blood, taken from a patient treated with photon-based radiotherapy. The CDR3 loop reads CASGSGGSNEQFF. The CDR3 nucleotides are TGTGCTAGTGGTTCGGGGGGGTCTAATGAGCAGTTCTTC.